These 7 T cell receptor beta chains originate from one sample sequenced in a study of tumour-infiltrating T cells in Burkitt lymphoma. Some clones are missing from TCRdb's copy, which holds only in-frame ones; the method was immunoSEQ multiplex PCR. The sample contains about 14,000 clones, 30% of which appear only once. Sequencing was performed on tumor tissue. Receptors originate from a human donor with diffuse large B-cell lymphoma.

V gene TRBV19 combines with J gene TRBJ2-1; maybe TRBD2 (6 bases). Trimming took 6 bases from V and 0 from J, leaving 9 bases between them. Germline CDR1 reads LNHDA; CDR2 reads SQIVND (reference sequence). The CDR3 runs to 14 residues. CDR3 nucleotide sequence: TGTGCCAGTAGGGAGGGGAACTCCTACAATGAGCAGTTCTTC. Protein product: CASREGNSYNEQFF.

The DNA of the CDR3 is TGTGCCAGCAGCGTAGCGGGGGGAGGCTACACCTTC. It codes for CASSVAGGGYTF. This sequence joins TRBV9 and TRBJ1-2; the D gene is possibly TRBD1 (5 bases). Germline V gene data show CDR1 as SGDLS and CDR2 as YYNGEE. Trimming removed 0 bases at V and 8 bases at J, with 8 bases between. The CDR3 runs to 12 residues.

About this clone: The sample carries other DNA sequences with the same CDR3. The chain carries TRBV7-9 and TRBJ2-6; tentatively, D is TRBD1 (6 bases). V lost 4 bases, J lost 2 bases, and 9 bases lay in between. The germline V gene encodes CDR1 SEHNR and CDR2 FQNEAQ (reference sequence). The CDR3 has 15 amino acids. This CDR3 is CASSSTGTGANVLTF. In DNA, the CDR3 is TGTGCCAGCAGCTCCACAGGGACTGGGGCCAACGTCCTGACTTTC.

This chain connects TRBV5-6 to TRBJ1-5; D is perhaps TRBD1 (6 bases). The CDR3 spans 15 residues. Germline-derived CDR1 and CDR2 are SGHDT and YYEEEE. Trimming left V 2 bases short and J 3 bases short, with 12 bases between. This CDR3 is CASSFGTGNNQPQHF. CDR3 sequence (DNA): TGTGCCAGCAGCTTCGGCACAGGGAACAATCAGCCCCAGCATTTT.

The chain is built from TRBV10-3 and TRBJ2-5, with 10 bases lining up with TRBD1. CDR3 length: 15 amino acids. Trimming cost V 3 bases and J 3 bases; bases outside gene matches: 4. Germline CDR1 is ENHRY and CDR2 is SYGVKD. Written as DNA, the CDR3 is TGTGCCATCAGTGATCCGACAGGGGGCAAAGAGACCCAGTACTTC. Its protein is CAISDPTGGKETQYF.

This clone was seen more than once but under ten times. V and J are TRBV4-2 and TRBJ1-2, with TRBD1 identical over 8 bases. V shed 0 bases and J 4 bases; nucleotides not matched to a gene: 4. The CDR3 runs to 15 residues. Looked up from germline, CDR1 is LGHNA and CDR2 is YNFKEQ. CDR3 in DNA: TGTGCCAGCAGCCAAGATGGAACAGGGGGCTATGGCTACACCTTC. This codes for CASSQDGTGGYGYTF.

This clone was detected a few times. The chain uses TRBV6-6 and TRBJ2-7; D may be TRBD2 (5 bases). CDR3 length equals 13 residues. Between the trimmed V and J ends, which lost 2 bases and 0 bases, there was a span of 5 bases. Germline values: CDR1 MNHNY, CDR2 SVGAGI (reference sequence). Here the CDR3 reads CASSYRDSYEQYF. DNA of the CDR3: TGTGCCAGCAGTTACCGGGACTCCTACGAGCAGTACTTC.